The entry below describes one TCR beta chain. The antigen is undetermined. The record originates from a study of cytomegalovirus exposure and HLA in healthy donors. The germline V gene has CDR1 SGHNT and CDR2 YYREEE (reference sequence). This CDR3 comprises 14 residues. The V gene lost 3 bases and the J gene lost 3 bases, with 12 bases spanning the gap. Amplification used 60 Vbeta primers and 13 Jbeta primers. Sequenced by immunoSEQ multiplex PCR; TCRdb stores in-frame clones only, minus some. In the table there are over 70,000 clones, around 77% of which are singletons. Study results and caveats: As a later analysis showed, several of the most significant clusters appeared to be linked to common viral pathogens. A few chains linked to CMV were shown in vitro to be specific for CMV antigens.

The TCR comes from a man aged 30-40 years in good health and CMV-seronegative. Source material: PBMCs. The chain links TRBV5-4 to TRBJ1-2; TRBD1 is a possible D gene (6 bases). This CDR3 reads CASSSGVVDYGYTF. The CDR3 DNA reads as TGTGCCAGCAGCTCAGGGGTTGTGGACTATGGCTACACCTTC.